A selection of T cell receptor beta chains follows, all from one sample in a study of graft-versus-host responses after intestinal transplantation. Their specific antigens are unknown. Sequencing used immunoSEQ multiplex PCR; TCRdb keeps in-frame clones, though not all of them. Here the sample spans about 130,000 clones, around 90% being singletons. Sequenced here: unstimulated CD4+ T cells sorted from spleen or lymph node cells, sampled before intestinal transplant. Receptors originate from a human donor who received an intestinal transplant. CDR3s include the opening cysteine and the closing phenylalanine or tryptophan. The order of the fields is clone size, V gene, J gene, D gene, CDR3 DNA, CDR3 protein. D genes are given only for firm matches. Rows may omit the clone size; those that give it use once, few, many or a size class.

size: .; V: TRBV25-1; J: TRBJ1-2; D: TRBD1; DNA: TGTGCCAGCAGTGAAGGACAGGGAGGCTGGGAAGGCTACACCTTC; CDR3: CASSEGQGGWEGYTF
size: .; V: TRBV6-1; J: TRBJ2-5; D: .; DNA: TGTGCCAGCAGTGAAGCGGTGGGGGCGGAGACCCAGTACTTC; CDR3: CASSEAVGAETQYF
size: .; V: TRBV15; J: TRBJ2-3; D: TRBD2; DNA: TGTGCCACCAGCAGAGAAGCGGGGGGGCCAGATACGCAGTATTTT; CDR3: CATSREAGGPDTQYF
size: .; V: TRBV18; J: TRBJ1-4; D: .; DNA: TGTGCCAGCTCACCACAGGAGACAACTAATGAAAAACTGTTTTTT; CDR3: CASSPQETTNEKLFF
size: .; V: TRBV5-8; J: TRBJ2-7; D: .; DNA: TGTGCCAGCAGCTTACCATGGGATGGCTACGAGCAGTACTTC; CDR3: CASSLPWDGYEQYF
size: once; V: TRBV6-1; J: TRBJ2-5; D: .; DNA: TGTGTCAGCAGTCCCCAGAACAGGGTAGGGACCCAGTACTTC; CDR3: CVSSPQNRVGTQYF
size: .; V: TRBV9; J: TRBJ1-3; D: .; DNA: TGTGCCAGCAGCTATGGCTTCTCTGGAAACACCATATATTTT; CDR3: CASSYGFSGNTIYF
size: .; V: TRBV2; J: TRBJ1-2; D: .; DNA: TGTGCCAGCAGTGAAGAGGGTATTAGCTATGGCTACACCTTC; CDR3: CASSEEGISYGYTF
size: .; V: TRBV7-9; J: TRBJ2-3; D: TRBD2; DNA: TGTGCCAGCAGCTTAGTAAGCGGGGGGCAGGGTGATACGCAGTATTTT; CDR3: CASSLVSGGQGDTQYF
size: .; V: TRBV10-3; J: TRBJ1-1; D: .; DNA: TGTGCCATCAATGTTGGTTTGAACACTGAAGCTTTCTTT; CDR3: CAINVGLNTEAFF
size: .; V: TRBV5-6; J: TRBJ1-5; D: TRBD1; DNA: TGTGCCAGCAGCCAAGGACAGGTTTTTCAGCCCCAGCATTTT; CDR3: CASSQGQVFQPQHF
size: .; V: TRBV6-1; J: TRBJ2-3; D: .; DNA: TGTGCCAGCAGTGAAGTGGCCACCAGCACAGATACGCAGTATTTT; CDR3: CASSEVATSTDTQYF
size: .; V: TRBV10-1; J: TRBJ2-7; D: TRBD1; DNA: TGCGCCAGCCCGGGACAGGGGAAGGACGAGCAGTACTTC; CDR3: CASPGQGKDEQYF
size: once; V: TRBV5-4; J: TRBJ2-5; D: TRBD1; DNA: TGTGCCAGCAGCGCCGGGACAGCCAGAGAGACCCAGTACTTC; CDR3: CASSAGTARETQYF
size: .; V: TRBV10-3; J: TRBJ2-5; D: .; DNA: TGTGCCATATACCCTGGCCAGGGGGGGACCCAGTACTTC; CDR3: CAIYPGQGGTQYF
size: .; V: TRBV9; J: TRBJ2-5; D: .; DNA: TGTGCCAGCAGCGTATCCTACCAAGAGACCCAGTACTTC; CDR3: CASSVSYQETQYF
size: once; V: TRBV5-6; J: TRBJ2-1; D: TRBD2; DNA: TGTGCCAGCAGCTTGGTAAGGCTAGCGGTTTACAATGAGCAGTTCTTC; CDR3: CASSLVRLAVYNEQFF
size: .; V: TRBV6-1; J: TRBJ2-2; D: .; DNA: TGTGCCAGCAGTAACACAGGGTGGGGCGGGGAGCTGTTTTTT; CDR3: CASSNTGWGGELFF
size: .; V: TRBV15; J: TRBJ1-1; D: .; DNA: TGTGCCACCAGCAAAGACAGATTCCCTGAAGCTTTCTTT; CDR3: CATSKDRFPEAFF
size: .; V: TRBV5-6; J: TRBJ1-2; D: .; DNA: TGTGCCAGCAGCTTCCCATATTCCCGCTACACCTTC; CDR3: CASSFPYSRYTF
size: .; V: TRBV6-1; J: TRBJ1-5; D: .; DNA: TGTGCCAGCAGTGAAGCGACCAATTGGCCCCAGCATTTT; CDR3: CASSEATNWPQHF
size: .; V: TRBV18; J: TRBJ2-5; D: .; DNA: TGTGCCAGCTCACCCGGAGAGACCCAGTACTTC; CDR3: CASSPGETQYF
size: .; V: TRBV7-2; J: TRBJ2-5; D: .; DNA: TGTGCCAGCAGCCCGGACCAAGCCAGGGAGACCCAGTACTTC; CDR3: CASSPDQARETQYF
size: .; V: TRBV5-1; J: TRBJ2-1; D: TRBD2; DNA: TGCGCCAGCAGCCCAGGAAGCGGGGGAATCGAGCAGTTCTTC; CDR3: CASSPGSGGIEQFF
size: once; V: TRBV9; J: TRBJ2-5; D: .; DNA: TGTGCCAGCAGCGTAGCATGGACCGGAGAGGAGACCCAGTACTTC; CDR3: CASSVAWTGEETQYF
size: .; V: TRBV6-4; J: TRBJ2-2; D: TRBD2; DNA: TGTGCCAGCAGAACTAGCGGGAACACCGGGGAGCTGTTTTTT; CDR3: CASRTSGNTGELFF
size: .; V: TRBV5-6; J: TRBJ2-5; D: TRBD1; DNA: TGTGCCAGCAGACCGGACAGGGAAGAGACCCAGTACTTC; CDR3: CASRPDREETQYF
size: .; V: TRBV30; J: TRBJ1-5; D: .; DNA: TGTGCCTGGAGTAGAGCCGCAAATCAGCCCCAGCATTTT; CDR3: CAWSRAANQPQHF
size: .; V: TRBV11-3; J: TRBJ2-3; D: TRBD2; DNA: TGTGCCAGCAGCTTAGATCGGACTAGCGGACCCACAGATACGCAGTATTTT; CDR3: CASSLDRTSGPTDTQYF
size: .; V: TRBV5-1; J: TRBJ2-5; D: .; DNA: TGCGCCAGCAGCACCACGGCAGGGGTCCGGCAAGAGACCCAGTACTTC; CDR3: CASSTTAGVRQETQYF
size: once; V: TRBV11-2; J: TRBJ2-1; D: .; DNA: TGTGCCAGCAGCTTAGCCCAGGAGGGTGAGCAGTTCTTC; CDR3: CASSLAQEGEQFF
size: .; V: TRBV5-8; J: TRBJ2-7; D: .; DNA: TGTGCCAGCAGTTCCTTTGACAGCTACGAGCAGTACTTC; CDR3: CASSSFDSYEQYF
size: .; V: TRBV11-2; J: TRBJ2-1; D: .; DNA: TGTGCCAGCAGCTCGAGCCAGGGGTTACGGCAGTTCTTC; CDR3: CASSSSQGLRQFF
size: few; V: TRBV19; J: TRBJ1-5; D: .; DNA: TGTGCCAGTACCATAAGGGGTCAGCCCCAGCATTTT; CDR3: CASTIRGQPQHF
size: .; V: TRBV6-5; J: TRBJ2-2; D: .; DNA: TGTGCCAGCAGTTACCTCGGCAGGGGGGACACCGGGGAGCTGTTTTTT; CDR3: CASSYLGRGDTGELFF
size: once; V: TRBV18; J: TRBJ2-1; D: .; DNA: TGTGCCAGCTCACCACCCGGGACTTTAACTTGGAATGAGCAGTTCTTC; CDR3: CASSPPGTLTWNEQFF
size: .; V: TRBV5-1; J: TRBJ2-3; D: TRBD2; DNA: TGCGCCAGCATGGAAACCGGGCGGGGGGCCTCAGATACGCAGTATTTT; CDR3: CASMETGRGASDTQYF
size: .; V: TRBV5-1; J: TRBJ1-1; D: TRBD1; DNA: TGCGCCAGCAGCTTGGCAGGGGGAAACACTGAAGCTTTCTTT; CDR3: CASSLAGGNTEAFF
size: once; V: TRBV6-5; J: TRBJ1-5; D: .; DNA: TGTGCCAGCTTAGGACCCCCAAGCAATCAGCCCCAGCATTTT; CDR3: CASLGPPSNQPQHF
size: .; V: TRBV7-2; J: TRBJ1-5; D: .; DNA: TGTGCCAGCAGCCCAAAGTTAGGGGGAAATCAGCCCCAGCATTTT; CDR3: CASSPKLGGNQPQHF
size: .; V: TRBV11-2; J: TRBJ1-3; D: .; DNA: TGTGCCAGCAGCCAAGGCCCGGCAGGGTCTGGAAACACCATATATTTT; CDR3: CASSQGPAGSGNTIYF